The rows below give T cell receptor beta chains drawn from one sample of a study of regulatory T cells in long-lasting Graves disease. TCRdb reprocessed the multiplex PCR reads with MiXCR, giving one entry per CDR3 protein. The sample lists hundreds of thousands of distinct CDR3 sequences, around 20% seen once, with roughly an eighth in the top ten. The sample in question was peripheral blood mononuclear cells (PBMCs), obtained when the disease was refractory, from a patient treated with antithyroid drugs. The receptors were gathered from a female donor with Graves disease. Each CDR3 is given without its conserved first and last residue. Each record gives: CDR3 length, clone size, V gene, J gene, CDR3 protein. Size is stated for part of the rows, as once, few or many counts, or as a class when the clone is expanded.

13	-	TRBV7-3	TRBJ2-2	ASSPQPSNTGELF
13	many	TRBV20-1	TRBJ2-5	SAGARRGAGETQY
12	many	TRBV9	TRBJ1-2	ASSVNQQGSGYT
10	many	TRBV11-2	TRBJ2-7	ASSRGADEQY
9	few	TRBV5-1	TRBJ2-1	ASGVGNEQF
14	few	TRBV5-6	TRBJ2-5	ASSLIESEYQETQY
14	-	TRBV3-1	TRBJ2-7	ASSQDWPSMYYEQY
12	-	TRBV6-4	TRBJ2-5	ARGGPNHRETQY
10	few	TRBV7-9	TRBJ2-7	ASSRDGGEQY
12	-	TRBV6-1	TRBJ2-6	ASSIRVGANVLT
14	-	TRBV19	TRBJ2-7	ASSIAWSGSGYEQY
14	-	TRBV3-1	TRBJ1-6	ASYTRGISALEPLH
14	few	TRBV5-5	TRBJ2-7	ASRPGQGAFSYEQY
14	many	TRBV3-1	TRBJ2-5	ASSQDVTSWLETQY
10	-	TRBV7-9	TRBJ2-5	ASKQEQETQY
11	many	TRBV29-1	TRBJ1-2	SVEFGRGVGYT
16	-	TRBV12-3/TRBV12-4	TRBJ2-5	ASSRGLAGGGDQETQY
13	many	TRBV11-2	TRBJ2-5	ASTGVGGSRETQY
9	many	TRBV2	TRBJ2-7	ASRSFYEQY
12	many	TRBV5-1	TRBJ1-2	ASSNPTGAYGYT
14	-	TRBV29-1	TRBJ2-5	SVEDVWSGRSETQY
13	many	TRBV28	TRBJ1-5	ASSFGGGTNQPQH
13	many	TRBV4-1	TRBJ2-7	ASSQSRGSTYEQY
10	many	TRBV28	TRBJ1-5	ASSQSIEAQH
13	many	TRBV7-7	TRBJ2-5	ASSFVPGTEETQY
14	few	TRBV10-3	TRBJ1-4	AIRKGQAVFGEKLF
13	-	TRBV6-9	TRBJ2-7	ASSLVAGGFYEQY
15	-	TRBV6-5	TRBJ1-4	ASSHSAGDRIDEKPF
11	many	TRBV28	TRBJ1-1	ASRGTGAGKAF
12	few	TRBV20-1	TRBJ1-1	SARGDRVGTEAF
13	many	TRBV15	TRBJ1-2	ATSREAGARYGYT
14	many	TRBV28	TRBJ2-1	ASSLPTSGRANEQF
9	many	TRBV5-4	TRBJ2-2	ASSALGELF
11	many	TRBV6-1	TRBJ1-6	ASSPQGGSPLH
11	-	TRBV18	TRBJ2-7	ASSPGPTNEQY
11	many	TRBV7-8	TRBJ2-5	ASSLDRGGTQY
14	-	TRBV20-1	TRBJ2-2	SARDLAGGMAGELF
10	-	TRBV12-5	TRBJ2-1	ASGLAQGEQF
11	-	TRBV15	TRBJ2-7	ATSAGEVYEQY
13	-	TRBV12-3/TRBV12-4	TRBJ1-2	ASRRQGALNYGYT
13	many	TRBV7-8	TRBJ1-4	ASTPEGQVNEKLF
12	few	TRBV3-1	TRBJ2-7	ASSQRGIGPEQY
11	few	TRBV29-1	TRBJ1-4	SAGRRGDEKLF
14	few	TRBV10-3	TRBJ2-3	AITNPSGLGTDTQY
11	many	TRBV30	TRBJ2-7	AFRRTGGYEQY
11	many	TRBV28	TRBJ1-5	ASNPNGNQPQH
10	-	TRBV4-1	TRBJ2-7	ASKSIGGEQY
15	-	TRBV14	TRBJ2-1	ASSPWRTSGSYNEQF
14	few	TRBV28	TRBJ2-3	ASRPLPGDSTDTQY
14	-	TRBV11-1	TRBJ2-6	ASSPLRGAGANVLT
8	few	TRBV12-3/TRBV12-4	TRBJ1-3	ASSLGDTY
12	many	TRBV6-5	TRBJ2-7	ASSYGTGASEQY
12	many	TRBV3-1	TRBJ1-1	ASSQGQGSTEAF
13	many	TRBV15	TRBJ2-7	ATSKGLEPAGEQY
11	many	TRBV6-1	TRBJ2-5	ASTSTRHETQY
12	many	TRBV6-1	TRBJ2-5	ASSPGPAVETQY